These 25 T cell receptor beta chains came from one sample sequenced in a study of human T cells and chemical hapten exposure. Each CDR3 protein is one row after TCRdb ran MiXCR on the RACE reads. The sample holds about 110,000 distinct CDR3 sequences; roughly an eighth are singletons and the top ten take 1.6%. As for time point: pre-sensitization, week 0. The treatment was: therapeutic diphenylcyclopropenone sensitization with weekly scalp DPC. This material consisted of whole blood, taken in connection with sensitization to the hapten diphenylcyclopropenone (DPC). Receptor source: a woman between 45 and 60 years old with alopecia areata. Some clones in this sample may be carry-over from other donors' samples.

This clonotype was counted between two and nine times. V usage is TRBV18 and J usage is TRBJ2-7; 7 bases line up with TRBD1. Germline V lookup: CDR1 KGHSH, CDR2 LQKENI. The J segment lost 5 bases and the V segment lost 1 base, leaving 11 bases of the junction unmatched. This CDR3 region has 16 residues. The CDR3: CASSPLRLTGSNEQYF. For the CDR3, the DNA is TGTGCCAGCTCACCACTTAGGTTGACAGGGTCCAACGAGCAGTACTTC.

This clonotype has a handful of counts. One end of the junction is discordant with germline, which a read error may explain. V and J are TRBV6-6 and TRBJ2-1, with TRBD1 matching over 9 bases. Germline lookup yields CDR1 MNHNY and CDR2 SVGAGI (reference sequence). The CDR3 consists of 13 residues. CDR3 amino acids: CASSYKGQGEGIF. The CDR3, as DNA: TGTGCCAGCAGTTACAAGGGACAGGGAGAGGGGATCTTC.

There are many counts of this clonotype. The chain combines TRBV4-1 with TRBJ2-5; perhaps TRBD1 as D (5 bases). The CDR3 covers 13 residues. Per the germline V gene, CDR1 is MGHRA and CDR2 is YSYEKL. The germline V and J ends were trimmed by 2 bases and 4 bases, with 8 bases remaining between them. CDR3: CASSQWQGETQYF. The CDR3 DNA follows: TGCGCCAGCAGCCAATGGCAGGGAGAGACCCAGTACTTC.

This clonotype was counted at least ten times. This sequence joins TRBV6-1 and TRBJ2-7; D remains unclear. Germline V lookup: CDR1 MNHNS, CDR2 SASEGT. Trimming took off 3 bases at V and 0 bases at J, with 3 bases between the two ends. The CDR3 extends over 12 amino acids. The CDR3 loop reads CASSDSSYEQYF. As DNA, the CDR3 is TGTGCCAGCAGTGACAGCTCCTACGAGCAGTACTTC.

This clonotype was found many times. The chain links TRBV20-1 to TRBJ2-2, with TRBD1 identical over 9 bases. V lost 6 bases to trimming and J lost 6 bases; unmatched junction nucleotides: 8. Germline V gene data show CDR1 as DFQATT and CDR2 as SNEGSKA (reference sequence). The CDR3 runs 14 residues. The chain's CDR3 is CSAQTGGSAGELFF. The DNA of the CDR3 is TGCAGTGCACAGACAGGGGGATCGGCCGGGGAGCTGTTTTTT.

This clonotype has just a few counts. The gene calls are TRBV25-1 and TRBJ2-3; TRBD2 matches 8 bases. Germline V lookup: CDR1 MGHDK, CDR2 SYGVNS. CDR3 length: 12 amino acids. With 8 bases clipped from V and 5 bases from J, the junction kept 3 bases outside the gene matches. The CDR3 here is CASGSGGDTQYF. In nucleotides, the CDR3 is TGTGCCAGCGGAAGCGGGGGAGATACGCAGTATTTT.

CDR3 in DNA: TGTGCCAGCTCACCACAAATACAGGGGCCAGAAGAAAAACTGTTTTTT. Encoded protein: CASSPQIQGPEEKLFF. This chain connects TRBV18 to TRBJ1-4; 7 nucleotides align to TRBD1. CDR1 is KGHSH and CDR2 is LQKENI in the germline V gene. This CDR3 is built from 16 residues. After removal of 1 base from V and 8 bases from J, the junction contained 10 bases not matched to a gene.

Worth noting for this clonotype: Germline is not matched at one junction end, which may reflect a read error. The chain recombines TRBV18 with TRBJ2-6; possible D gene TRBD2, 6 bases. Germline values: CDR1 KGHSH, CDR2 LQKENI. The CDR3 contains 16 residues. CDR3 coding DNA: TGTGCCAGCTCTCGCGGACGGGAGCCTGGGGCCAACGTCCCGACTTTC. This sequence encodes CASSRGREPGANVPTF.

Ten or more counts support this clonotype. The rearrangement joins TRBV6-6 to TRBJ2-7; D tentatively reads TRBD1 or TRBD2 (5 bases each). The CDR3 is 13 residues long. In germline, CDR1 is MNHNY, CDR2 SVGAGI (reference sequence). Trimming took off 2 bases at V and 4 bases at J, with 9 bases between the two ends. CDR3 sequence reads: CASSYTGGYEQYF. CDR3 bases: TGTGCCAGCAGTTACACAGGCGGGTACGAGCAGTACTTC.

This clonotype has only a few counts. The CDR3: CASTQGQDYNEQFF. CDR3 nucleotides: TGTGCCAGCACCCAGGGACAGGACTACAATGAGCAGTTCTTC. The chain has TRBV28 and TRBJ2-1; 8 bases fit TRBD1. CDR1 and CDR2 (germline): MDHEN, SYDVKM. This CDR3 is built from 14 residues. V lost 7 bases to trimming and J lost 3 bases; unmatched junction nucleotides: 5.

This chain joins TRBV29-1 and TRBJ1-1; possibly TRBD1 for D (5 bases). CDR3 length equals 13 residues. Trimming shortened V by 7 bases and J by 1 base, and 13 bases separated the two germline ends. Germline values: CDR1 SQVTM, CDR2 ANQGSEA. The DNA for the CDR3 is TGCAGCGGGGGGAGGCCCCAGAACACTGAAGCTTTCTTT. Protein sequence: CSGGRPQNTEAFF.

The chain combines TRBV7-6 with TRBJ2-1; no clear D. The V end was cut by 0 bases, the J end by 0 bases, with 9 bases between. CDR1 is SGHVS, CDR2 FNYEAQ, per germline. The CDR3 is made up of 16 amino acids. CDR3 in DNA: TGTGCCAGCAGCTTAGCGACATCTGCCTCCTACAATGAGCAGTTCTTC. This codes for CASSLATSASYNEQFF.

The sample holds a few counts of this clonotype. The CDR3, as DNA: TGTGCCAGCAGCCGTCCTAACAGTTACGAGCAGTACTTC. It encodes CASSRPNSYEQYF. The chain recombines TRBV14 with TRBJ2-7; D gene uncertain. Per germline, CDR1 SGHDN and CDR2 FVKESK. V lost 4 bases, J lost 4 bases, and 11 bases lay in between. This CDR3 spans 13 amino acids.

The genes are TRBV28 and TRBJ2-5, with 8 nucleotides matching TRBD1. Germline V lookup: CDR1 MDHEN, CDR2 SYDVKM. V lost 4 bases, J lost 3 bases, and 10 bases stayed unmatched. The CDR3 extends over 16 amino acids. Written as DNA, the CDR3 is TGTGCCAGCAGTTCACTGACAGGGGTCACTAAAGAGACCCAGTACTTC. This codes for CASSSLTGVTKETQYF.

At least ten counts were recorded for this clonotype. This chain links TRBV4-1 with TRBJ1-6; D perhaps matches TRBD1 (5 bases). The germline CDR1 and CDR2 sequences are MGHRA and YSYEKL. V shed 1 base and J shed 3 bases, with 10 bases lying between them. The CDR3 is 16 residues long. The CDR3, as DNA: TGCGCCAGCAGCCAAGTGGGGGGAGGCTATAATTCACCCCTCCACTTT. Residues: CASSQVGGGYNSPLHF.

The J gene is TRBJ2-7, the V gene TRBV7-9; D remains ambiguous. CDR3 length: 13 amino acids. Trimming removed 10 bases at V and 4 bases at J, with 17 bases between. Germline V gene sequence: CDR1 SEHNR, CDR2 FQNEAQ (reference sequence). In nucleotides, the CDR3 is TGTGCCACAACCCCCGACCGGGCATACGAGCAGTACTTC. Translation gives CATTPDRAYEQYF.

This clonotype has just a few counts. The CDR3 is CSVAAVSAGANVLTF. For the CDR3, the DNA is TGCAGCGTTGCTGCAGTATCAGCTGGGGCCAACGTCCTGACTTTC. J is TRBJ2-6 and V is TRBV29-1; D ambiguous. Germline CDR1 is SQVTM and CDR2 is ANQGSEA. There are 15 residues in the CDR3. Trimming removed 4 bases at V and 2 bases at J, with 12 bases between. Combining the CDR3 with reference TRBV29-1 and TRBJ2-6 gives the whole variable domain SAVISQKPSRDICQRGTSLTIQCQVDSQVTMMFWYRQQPGQSLTLIATANQGSEATYESGFVIDKFPISRPNLTFSTLTVSNMSPEDSSIYLCSVAAVSAGANVLTFGAGSRLTVL.

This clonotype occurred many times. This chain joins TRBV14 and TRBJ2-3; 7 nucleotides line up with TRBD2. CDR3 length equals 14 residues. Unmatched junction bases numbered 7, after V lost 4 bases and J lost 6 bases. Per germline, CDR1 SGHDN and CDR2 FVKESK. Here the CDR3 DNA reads TGTGCCAGCAGCCTCGGACTAGTCAGCGATACGCAGTATTTT. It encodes CASSLGLVSDTQYF.

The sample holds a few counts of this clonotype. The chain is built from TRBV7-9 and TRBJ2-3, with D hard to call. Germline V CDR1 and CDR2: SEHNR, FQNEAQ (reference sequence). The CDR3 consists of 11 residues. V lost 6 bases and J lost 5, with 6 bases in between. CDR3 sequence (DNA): TGTGCCAGCAGGGTCTTAGATACGCAGTATTTT. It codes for CASRVLDTQYF.

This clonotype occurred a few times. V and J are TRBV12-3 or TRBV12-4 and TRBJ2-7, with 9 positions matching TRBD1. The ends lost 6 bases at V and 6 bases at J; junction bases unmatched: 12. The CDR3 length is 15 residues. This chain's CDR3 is CASSRRTGVTPEQYF. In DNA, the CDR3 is TGTGCCAGCAGCAGACGGACAGGGGTCACCCCCGAGCAGTACTTC.

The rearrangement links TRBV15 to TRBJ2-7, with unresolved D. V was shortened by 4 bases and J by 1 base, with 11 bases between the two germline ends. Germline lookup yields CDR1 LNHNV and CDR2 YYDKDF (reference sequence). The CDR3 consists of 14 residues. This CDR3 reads CATSKEGRSYEQYF. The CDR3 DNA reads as TGTGCCACCAGCAAGGAAGGTCGGTCCTACGAGCAGTACTTC.

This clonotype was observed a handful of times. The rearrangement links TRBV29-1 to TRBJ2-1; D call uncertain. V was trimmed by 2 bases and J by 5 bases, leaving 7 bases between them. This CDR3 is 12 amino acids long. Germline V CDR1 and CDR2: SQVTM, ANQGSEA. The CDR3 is CSVEHLHNEQFF. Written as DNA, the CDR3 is TGCAGCGTTGAACATCTGCACAATGAGCAGTTCTTC.

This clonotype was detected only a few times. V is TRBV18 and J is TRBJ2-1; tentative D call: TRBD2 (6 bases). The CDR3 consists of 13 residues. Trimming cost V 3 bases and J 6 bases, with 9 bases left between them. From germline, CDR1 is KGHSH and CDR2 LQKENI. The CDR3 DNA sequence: TGTGCCAGCTCACCCCCCGGGGGCAATGAGCAGTTCTTC. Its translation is CASSPPGGNEQFF. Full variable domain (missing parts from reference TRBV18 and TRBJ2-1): NAGVMQNPRHLVRRRGQEARLRCSPMKGHSHVYWYRQLPEEGLKFMVYLQKENIIDESGMPKERFSAEFPKEGPSILRIQQVVRGDSAAYFCASSPPGGNEQFFGPGTRLTVL.

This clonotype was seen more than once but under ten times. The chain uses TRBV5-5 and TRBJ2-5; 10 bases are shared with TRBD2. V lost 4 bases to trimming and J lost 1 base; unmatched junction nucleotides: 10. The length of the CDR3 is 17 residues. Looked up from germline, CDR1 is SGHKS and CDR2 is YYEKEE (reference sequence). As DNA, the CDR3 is TGTGCCAGCAGCCCCACCCTCACTAGCGGGATCCAAGAGACCCAGTACTTC. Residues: CASSPTLTSGIQETQYF. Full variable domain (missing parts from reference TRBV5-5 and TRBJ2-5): DAGVTQSPTHLIKTRGQQVTLRCSPISGHKSVSWYQQVLGQGPQFIFQYYEKEERGRGNFPDRFSARQFPNYSSELNVNALLLGDSALYLCASSPTLTSGIQETQYFGPGTRLLVL.

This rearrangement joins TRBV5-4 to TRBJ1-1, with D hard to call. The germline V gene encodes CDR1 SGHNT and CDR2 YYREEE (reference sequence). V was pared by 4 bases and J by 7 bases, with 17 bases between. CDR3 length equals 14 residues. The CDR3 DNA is TGTGCCAGCAGCGCTAAGTCAGGAATTGGTGAAGCTTTCTTT. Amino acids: CASSAKSGIGEAFF.